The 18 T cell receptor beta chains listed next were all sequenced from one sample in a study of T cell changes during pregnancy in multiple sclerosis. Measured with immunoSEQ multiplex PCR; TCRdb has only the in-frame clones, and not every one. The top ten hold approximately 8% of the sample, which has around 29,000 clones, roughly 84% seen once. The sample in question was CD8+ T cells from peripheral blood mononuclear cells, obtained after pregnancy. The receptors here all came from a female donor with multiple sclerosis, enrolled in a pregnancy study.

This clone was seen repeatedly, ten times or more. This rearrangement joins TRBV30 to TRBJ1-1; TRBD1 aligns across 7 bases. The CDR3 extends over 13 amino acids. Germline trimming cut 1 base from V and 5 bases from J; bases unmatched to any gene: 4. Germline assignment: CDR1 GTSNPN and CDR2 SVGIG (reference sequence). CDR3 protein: CAWSEGARTEAFF. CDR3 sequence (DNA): TGTGCCTGGAGTGAGGGGGCCCGGACTGAAGCTTTCTTT.

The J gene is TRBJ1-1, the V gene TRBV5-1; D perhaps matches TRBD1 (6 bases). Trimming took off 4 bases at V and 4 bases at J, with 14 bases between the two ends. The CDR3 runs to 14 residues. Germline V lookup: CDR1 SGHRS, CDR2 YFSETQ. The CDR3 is CASSISGVGTEAFF. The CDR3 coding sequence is TGCGCCAGCAGCATTTCAGGGGTGGGCACTGAAGCTTTCTTT.

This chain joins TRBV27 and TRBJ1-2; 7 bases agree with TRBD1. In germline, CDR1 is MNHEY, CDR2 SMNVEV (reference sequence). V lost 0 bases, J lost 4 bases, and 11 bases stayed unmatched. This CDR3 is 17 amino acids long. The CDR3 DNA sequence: TGTGCCAGCAGTTTATCGGGGTACAGGGGATTGTCCTATGGCTACACCTTC. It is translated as CASSLSGYRGLSYGYTF.

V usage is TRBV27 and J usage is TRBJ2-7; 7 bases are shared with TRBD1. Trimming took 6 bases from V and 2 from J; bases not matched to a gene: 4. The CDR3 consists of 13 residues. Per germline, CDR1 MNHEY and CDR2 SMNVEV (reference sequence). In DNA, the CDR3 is TGTGCCAGCAGATCCCAGGGGGCCTACGAGCAGTACTTC. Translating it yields CASRSQGAYEQYF.

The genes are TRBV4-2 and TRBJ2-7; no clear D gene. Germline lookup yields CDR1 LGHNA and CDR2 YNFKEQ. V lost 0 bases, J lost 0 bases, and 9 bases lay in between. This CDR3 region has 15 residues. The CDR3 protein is CASSQEAASSYEQYF. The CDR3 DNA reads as TGTGCCAGCAGCCAAGAGGCAGCGAGCTCCTACGAGCAGTACTTC.

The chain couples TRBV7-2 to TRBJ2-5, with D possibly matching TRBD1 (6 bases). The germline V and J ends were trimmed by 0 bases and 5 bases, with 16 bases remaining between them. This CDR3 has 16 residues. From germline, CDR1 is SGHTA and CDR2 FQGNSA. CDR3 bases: TGTGCCAGCAGCTTAGCTTTCCAGGGGTGGAGGGAGACCCAGTACTTC. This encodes CASSLAFQGWRETQYF.

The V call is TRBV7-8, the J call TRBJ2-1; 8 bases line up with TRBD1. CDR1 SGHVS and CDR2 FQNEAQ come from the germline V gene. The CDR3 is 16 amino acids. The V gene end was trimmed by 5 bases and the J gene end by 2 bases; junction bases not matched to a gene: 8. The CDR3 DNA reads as TGTGCCAGCAGCCTAGGACAGGGACGCCCCTACAATGAGCAGTTCTTC. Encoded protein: CASSLGQGRPYNEQFF.

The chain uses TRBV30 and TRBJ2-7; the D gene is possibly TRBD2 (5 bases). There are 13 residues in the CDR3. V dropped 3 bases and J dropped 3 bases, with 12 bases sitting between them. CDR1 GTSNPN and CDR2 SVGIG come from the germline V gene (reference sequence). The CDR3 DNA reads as TGTGCCTGGAGGCCACTAGGAAGCTACGAGCAGTACTTC. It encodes CAWRPLGSYEQYF.

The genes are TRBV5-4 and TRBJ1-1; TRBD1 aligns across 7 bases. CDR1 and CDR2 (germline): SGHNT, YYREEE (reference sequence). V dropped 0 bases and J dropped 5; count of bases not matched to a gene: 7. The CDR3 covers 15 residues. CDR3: CASSLAQGVMTEAFF. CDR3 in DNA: TGTGCCAGCAGCTTGGCCCAGGGGGTCATGACTGAAGCTTTCTTT. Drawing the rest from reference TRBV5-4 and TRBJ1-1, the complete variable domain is ETGVTQSPTHLIKTRGQQVTLRCSSQSGHNTVSWYQQALGQGPQFIFQYYREEENGRGNFPPRFSGLQFPNYSSELNVNALELDDSALYLCASSLAQGVMTEAFFGQGTRLTVV.

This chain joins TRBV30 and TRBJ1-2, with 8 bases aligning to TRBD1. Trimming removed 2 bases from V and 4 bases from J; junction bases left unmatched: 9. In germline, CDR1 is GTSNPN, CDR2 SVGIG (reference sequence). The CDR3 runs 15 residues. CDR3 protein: CAWSRGPGGIYGYTF. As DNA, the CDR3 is TGTGCCTGGAGTAGGGGTCCAGGGGGCATCTATGGCTACACCTTC.

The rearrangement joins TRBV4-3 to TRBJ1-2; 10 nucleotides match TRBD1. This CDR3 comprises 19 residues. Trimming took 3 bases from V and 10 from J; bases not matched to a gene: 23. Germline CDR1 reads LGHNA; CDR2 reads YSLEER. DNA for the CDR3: TGCGCCAGCAGCCACACCATCGGGACAGGGGTTATGGGTTTCTTAGACTACACCTTC. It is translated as CASSHTIGTGVMGFLDYTF.

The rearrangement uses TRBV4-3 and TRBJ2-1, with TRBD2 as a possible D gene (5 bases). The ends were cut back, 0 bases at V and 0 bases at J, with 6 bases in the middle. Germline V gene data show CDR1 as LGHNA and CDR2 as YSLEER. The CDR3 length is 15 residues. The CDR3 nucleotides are TGCGCCAGCAGCCAAGATCTAGCCTCCTACAATGAGCAGTTCTTC. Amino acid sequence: CASSQDLASYNEQFF.

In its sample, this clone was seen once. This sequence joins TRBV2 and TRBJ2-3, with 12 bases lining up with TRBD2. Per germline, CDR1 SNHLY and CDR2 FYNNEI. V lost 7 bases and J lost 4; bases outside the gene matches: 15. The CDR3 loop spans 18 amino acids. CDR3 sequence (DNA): TGTGCCAGCAAAGGAGGACTAGCGGGGCCTGCCCTATCAGATACGCAGTATTTT. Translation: CASKGGLAGPALSDTQYF.

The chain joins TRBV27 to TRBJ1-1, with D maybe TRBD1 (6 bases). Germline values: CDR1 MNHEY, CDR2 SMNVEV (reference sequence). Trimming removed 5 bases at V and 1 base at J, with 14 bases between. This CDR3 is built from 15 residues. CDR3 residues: CASSTYGTPNTEAFF. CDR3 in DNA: TGTGCCAGCAGTACCTACGGGACACCGAACACTGAAGCTTTCTTT.

DNA of the CDR3: TGTGCCAGCAGTGAGACTAGCGGGGGGGCCTACGAGCAGTACTTC. Amino acid sequence: CASSETSGGAYEQYF. The chain is built from TRBV6-1 and TRBJ2-7, with 14 bases that match TRBD2. CDR1 MNHNS and CDR2 SASEGT come from the germline V gene. Losses at the gene ends were 3 bases for V and 2 bases for J; bases not matched to a gene: 0. The CDR3 loop spans 15 amino acids.

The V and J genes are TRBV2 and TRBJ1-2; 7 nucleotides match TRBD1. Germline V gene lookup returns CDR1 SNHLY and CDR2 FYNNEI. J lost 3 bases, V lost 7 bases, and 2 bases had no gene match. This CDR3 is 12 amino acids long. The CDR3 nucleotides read TGTGCCAGCATCGACAGGGACTATGGCTACACCTTC. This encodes CASIDRDYGYTF.

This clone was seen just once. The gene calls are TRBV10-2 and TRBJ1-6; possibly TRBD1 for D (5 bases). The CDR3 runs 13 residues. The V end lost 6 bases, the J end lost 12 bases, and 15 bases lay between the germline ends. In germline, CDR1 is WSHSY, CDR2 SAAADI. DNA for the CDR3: TGCGCCAGCAGCCCACAGGAATTCGGACCCCTCCACTTT. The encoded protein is CASSPQEFGPLHF.

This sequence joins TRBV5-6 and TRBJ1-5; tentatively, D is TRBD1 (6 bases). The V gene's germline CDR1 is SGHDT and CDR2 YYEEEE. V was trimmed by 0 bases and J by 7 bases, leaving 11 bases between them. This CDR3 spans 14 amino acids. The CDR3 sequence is CASSLAMGAQPQHF. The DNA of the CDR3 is TGTGCCAGCAGCTTGGCCATGGGGGCACAGCCCCAGCATTTT.